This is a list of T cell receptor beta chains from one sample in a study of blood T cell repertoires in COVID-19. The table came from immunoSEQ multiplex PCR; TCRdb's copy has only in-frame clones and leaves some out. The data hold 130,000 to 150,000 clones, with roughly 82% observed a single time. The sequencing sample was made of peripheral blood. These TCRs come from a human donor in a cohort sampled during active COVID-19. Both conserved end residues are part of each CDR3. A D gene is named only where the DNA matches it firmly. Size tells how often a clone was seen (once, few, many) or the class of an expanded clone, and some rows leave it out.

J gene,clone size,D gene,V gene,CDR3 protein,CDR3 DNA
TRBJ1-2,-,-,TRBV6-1,CASSAKTWGWGYGYTF,TGTGCCAGCAGTGCCAAAACTTGGGGCTGGGGCTATGGCTACACCTTC
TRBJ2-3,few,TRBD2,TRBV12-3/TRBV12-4,CATGGASTDTQYF,TGTGCCACCGGGGGGGCTAGCACAGATACGCAGTATTTT
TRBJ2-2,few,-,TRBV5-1,CASSLTGGDTGELFF,TGCGCCAGCAGCTTGACAGGGGGGGACACCGGGGAGCTGTTTTTT
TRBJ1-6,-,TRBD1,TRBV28,CASSPGQLNSPLHF,TGTGCCAGCAGTCCGGGACAGCTAAATTCACCCCTCCACTTT
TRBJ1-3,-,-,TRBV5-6,CASSQSVSTIYF,TGTGCCAGCAGCCAGTCAGTGTCCACCATATATTTT
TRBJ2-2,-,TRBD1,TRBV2,CASRQGWTGELFF,TGTGCCAGCCGACAGGGGTGGACCGGGGAGCTGTTTTTT
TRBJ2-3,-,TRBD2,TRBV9,CASTWTSGGGTQYF,TGTGCCAGCACCTGGACTAGCGGGGGGGGTACGCAGTATTTT
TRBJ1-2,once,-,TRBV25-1,CASTQGGYGYTF,TGTGCCAGCACCCAGGGTGGATATGGCTACACCTTC
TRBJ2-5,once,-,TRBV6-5,CASRFAGVQETQYF,TGTGCCAGCAGGTTCGCAGGGGTCCAAGAGACCCAGTACTTC
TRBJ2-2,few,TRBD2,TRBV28,CASERDDTGELFF,TGTGCCAGCGAGCGGGACGACACCGGGGAGCTGTTTTTT
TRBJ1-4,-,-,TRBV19,CASGDTRPEKLFF,TGTGCCAGTGGGGACACCCGCCCGGAAAAACTGTTTTTT
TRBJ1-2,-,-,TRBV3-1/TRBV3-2,CASSQGTGNDGYTF,TGTGCCAGCAGCCAAGGTACAGGGAACGATGGCTACACCTTC